This T cell receptor beta chain was retrieved from a study of T cell responses to AZD1222 COVID-19 vaccine (TCRdb year 2021). Context from the whole study: A total of under 250 trial participants underwent TCR sequencing, of whom 207 had received two doses of AZD1222 and 26 had received two doses of the MenACWY control vaccine. Trial participants were enrolled into age subgroups of 18-55, 56-69 and 70-plus years, which contained around 150, 29 and 61 TCR-sequenced participants, respectively.

Study-wide conclusions, independent of this receptor: In the small 56-69-year group, the increase in depth fell short of significance, most likely because of low power. A significant rise in spike-specific TCR breadth and depth was observed after two AZD1222 doses relative to day 0 and relative to MenACWY recipients. Most participants were white British and females outnumbered males, and the authors suggested that clonal diversity may have been underestimated. Because no day 14 peak-response samples were available, repertoires were characterized only after the peak T cell response. Conclusions about previously exposed vaccinees are limited because only five to seven AZD1222 recipients were SARS-CoV-2 seropositive at baseline. CD4 TCRs associated with the vaccine covered the entire spike protein, and the dominant responses were in regions 160-218 and 743-854. Reportedly, close to half of the unique spike-specific TCRs recognized epitopes lying outside the regions that are mutated in the B.1.351 and B.1.1.7 variants.

The CDR3 regions of human TCRbeta chains were analyzed by immunosequencing. The paper's data handling went like this. Repertoire TCRs were checked for matches against a reference library of SARS-CoV-2-specific TCRs that had been generated using the MIRA antigen-specificity platform. Breadth was defined as the fraction of unique TCRs that were SARS-CoV-2-associated, and depth was defined as the fraction of total T cells that were SARS-CoV-2-associated. Using the MIRA data, each spike-specific TCR was mapped to the spike region that the TCR reacts to and placed in a CD4 or CD8 class. Log10-transformed breadth and depth values were compared by one-way ANOVA with Sidak's multiple comparisons tests. The clones in this table, taken by TCRdb from immuneACCESS, are in-frame only. Not every clone is retained; where verified, under half of the shortfall comes from an unresolved V gene, and the cause of the rest is unknown. V and J calls and clone size are as listed in that table; D and trimming were resolved from the DNA. A total of about 200,000 clones appear in this sample, approximately 94% of them only once. The leading ten clones occupy roughly 0.99% of the sample.

Comments on this clone: Its cognate antigen has yet to be identified. Base qualities are missing; no much larger clone stands one base away.

Relative to germline, V is missing 4 bases and J is missing 0 bases, with 10 bases of the junction outside any gene match. The CDR3, cysteine through phenylalanine, is 18 amino acids long. Solely the CDR3 DNA is kept, with 54 bases framed from the first base. Based on the germline V gene, the CDR1 and CDR2 sequences are SGHRS and YFSETQ. Reading the label with the study, this specimen's time point is: about 28 days (+/-7) after the second vaccine dose. AZD1222 recipients whose second dose came at about 4 weeks and those whose second dose came at about 12 weeks were combined into one group, since spike-specific TCR depth and breadth did not differ between the two schedules. The vaccinee samples were drawn from two UK trials, COV001 and COV002, one of which was a single-blind randomized controlled phase 2/3 trial testing AZD1222 (ChAdOx1 nCoV-19) in healthy adults. For TCRbeta chain sequencing, PBMC samples were collected from trial participants at day 0 and at day 28 after the second dose.

The receptor was isolated from an adult who received the AZD1222 COVID-19 vaccine. This sample comprised peripheral blood, obtained 28 days after the second AZD1222 dose. The rearrangement joined TRBV5-1 to TRBJ2-6; 7 bases in the junction line up with TRBD1. Read as DNA, the sequence is TGCGCCAGCAGCCTAATGAGGGGGCTCACCTCTGGGGCCAACGTCCTGACTTTC. It translates as CASSLMRGLTSGANVLTF.